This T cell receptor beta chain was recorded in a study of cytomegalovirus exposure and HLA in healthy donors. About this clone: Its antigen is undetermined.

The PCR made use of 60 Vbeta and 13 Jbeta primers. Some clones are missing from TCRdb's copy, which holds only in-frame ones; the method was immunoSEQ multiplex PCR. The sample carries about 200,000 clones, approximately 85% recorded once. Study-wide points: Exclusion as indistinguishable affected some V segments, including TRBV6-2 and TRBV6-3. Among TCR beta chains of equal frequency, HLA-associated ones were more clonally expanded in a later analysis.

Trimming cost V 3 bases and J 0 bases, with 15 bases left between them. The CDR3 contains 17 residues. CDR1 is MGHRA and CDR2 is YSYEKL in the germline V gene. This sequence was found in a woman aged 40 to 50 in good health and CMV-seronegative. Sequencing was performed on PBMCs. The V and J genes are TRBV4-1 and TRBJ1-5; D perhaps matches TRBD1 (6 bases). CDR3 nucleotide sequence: TGCGCCAGCAGCCAGGTACCCGGGACAAATAGCAATCAGCCCCAGCATTTT. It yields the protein CASSQVPGTNSNQPQHF.